The sequence of this TCR beta chain was determined in a study of cytomegalovirus exposure and HLA in healthy donors (TCRdb year 2017). About the investigation overall: An earlier analysis of under 600 of the donors reported approximately 270 Gb of sequence data and roughly 100 million unique TCR beta sequences from some 180 million T cells. The study was designed to test whether signatures of past pathogen exposure could be identified by cataloging public T cell receptors. An early release that covered 500 to 800 HLA-typed donors contained approximately 300 gigabases of sequencing data and around 85 million unique TCR sequences. High-throughput TCR immunosequencing, statistical association of individual TCRs with disease status, and machine learning were combined to predict cytomegalovirus infection status. Typing coverage differed by locus: A, B, C, DRB1 and DQB1 were typed in roughly 629-630 donors, DQA1 in 522, DPA1 in roughly 590, and DPB1 in 400 to 490. A later analysis re-examined previously published TCR beta repertoires from more than 550 donors and added high-resolution HLA genotyping to investigate patterns of TCR occurrence. Among 398 genotyped donors of the cohort, an average of approximately 200,000 unique TCR beta nucleotide sequences was sequenced per donor, of which 15% to 20% were non-productive. Five DR-DQ haplotypes were treated as single units for association and clustering because of strong linkage in the cohort. The T cell repertoires of 666 subjects were profiled by immunosequencing and related to cytomegalovirus serostatus. An earlier analysis of fewer than 750 of the donors used high-throughput TCR beta sequencing to judge whether each TCR beta V gene segment behaved as functional or pseudogenic. A separate validation cohort of roughly 130 different subjects was used in addition to the roughly 670-subject first cohort. Every discovery cohort repertoire had been produced on one sequencing platform. The later analysis used no new phenotypic data to find candidate immune exposures, relying instead on TCR beta sequences and their occurrence across donors. The genetic ancestry cluster associated with self-reported Caucasian donors included roughly four fifths of the roughly 360 genotyped donors. A later genetic analysis took genome-wide SNP genotypes for 398 of the 666 donors and used that subset as a discovery cohort. Donor age, sex, ethnicity and CMV serostatus were collected together with the repertoire data. Class I and class II HLA loci were covered by the typing at four-digit resolution.

In the case of this clone: It has no known antigen specificity. Per-base quality was not reported, and no clone a single base away is much larger than it.

The CDR3 covers 13 residues, taking in both the cysteine and the phenylalanine. The CDR3 DNA has 39 bases and is translated from base 1. V lost 5 bases and J lost 6 bases; the stretch between them is 10 bases long. From a lookup of the germline V gene, CDR1 and CDR2 are MDHEN and SYDVKM. The cohort comprised 666 healthy bone marrow donors. At the time of sampling, all cohort members were nominally healthy, though unrecorded immune exposures were likely present. The donor was CMV seropositive and belonged to the group of more than 250 seropositive cohort members. Every donor gave a peripheral blood sample, and the peripheral blood mononuclear cells from that sample were used for TCR beta sequencing. The Qiagen DNeasy Blood Extraction Kit was used to extract genomic DNA from the blood cell samples. Library preparation employed the immunoSEQ multiplex PCR assay. A mixture of 60 forward primers for TCR Vbeta segments and 13 reverse primers for TCR Jbeta segments was used in the multiplex PCR. The CDR3 region of rearranged TCR beta genes was amplified from genomic DNA by a multiplex PCR assay. The Illumina HiSeq System was used to sequence the amplified TCR beta libraries as 87-base-pair reads. The paper's data handling went like this. A later analysis counted tens of millions of unique TCR beta chains across the 650 to 700 repertoires, and 10 million to 12 million of these chains were shared by at least two donors. Raw reads were error-corrected and collapsed into unique sequences by a nearest-neighbor algorithm in which closely related sequences were merged to remove PCR and sequencing errors. V, D and J gene segments were assigned by aligning CDR3 sequences to IMGT reference sequences. For a sequence to be retained, a match of at least six nucleotides to both a V gene segment and a J gene segment was required. Rearrangements were called productive when the CDR3 lacked stop codons and stayed in frame with V and J; all others were non-productive. Following IMGT convention, CDR3 was defined as the stretch from the second conserved V-encoded cysteine up to the conserved J-encoded phenylalanine. The earlier analysis of about 590 of the donors excluded sequences that lacked an unambiguous match to a single V gene segment. In an earlier analysis of about 590 of the donors, a V segment was called functional when productive rearrangements were above 56.7%, and segregating when the standard deviation between donors exceeded 5%. A statistical classification framework was developed to diagnose cytomegalovirus status using the catalog of TCR beta chain sequences. A later analysis assigned V and J genes by comparing TCR nucleotide sequences with IMGT/GENE-DB human TR gene sequences. Using the TCRdist pipeline, a later analysis assigned CDR3 sequences along with most-parsimonious VDJ recombination scenarios. In a later analysis, each TCR beta chain was defined by its CDR3 amino acid sequence together with its V-gene family, and reads without a unique V-gene family were excluded. A later analysis removed 500 to 600 highly shared, low-generation-probability nucleotide sequences to deal with suspected cross-contamination and a sequencing artifact. In a later analysis, a clonal expansion index was calculated for each public chain from normalized within-repertoire ranks of inferred template counts. Generation probabilities in a later analysis came from a VDJ recombination model fitted to out-of-frame rearrangements, and those results were checked against IGoR. In a later analysis, hypergeometric tests were used to score TCR-TCR, TCR-HLA and TCR-CMV co-occurrence, with a repertoire-size bias correction applied to TCR pairs. A later analysis estimated false discovery rates by permuting HLA or CMV assignments 20 times. In a later analysis, co-occurring TCRs were grouped using DBSCAN, and TCRdist sequence similarity was added for clustering within HLA-allele-positive subsets. Co-occurrence clustering excluded repertoires with fewer than 30,000 or more than 120,000 public chains, plus five with anomalous nucleotide sharing. What TCRdb holds here is the immuneACCESS table cut down to in-frame rearrangements. Part of the clones is not present; checked against another copy, under half of the missing clones reflect an unresolved V gene, and the others are unexplained. V and J calls and clone size come straight from that table; D and trimming were deduced from the DNA. The table for this sample lists about 160,000 clones; around four fifths of them were counted only once. The ten largest clonotypes hold 1% of the sample.

The paper as a whole reports these results and caveats: When HLA alleles, especially DR and DQ, strongly co-occurred, TCR associations were difficult to assign to individual alleles. Sequencing depth was assumed to be roughly uniform across donors in the presence/absence analyses, though that assumption may not hold. Because counts were too low, seventeen rarely observed V segments, including chromosome 9 orphons, were excluded from the earlier analysis of 500 to 700 of the donors. A few of the identified cytomegalovirus-associated TCR beta chains were confirmed in vitro to be specific for cytomegalovirus antigens. In an earlier analysis of a few hundred of the donors, most TCR beta V segments were observed in productive rearrangements about 90% or about 30% of the time, broadly matching IMGT annotations. Because HLA typing was missing for some donors at each locus, association tests included only the typed subset. In this cohort, only TCR beta chains were sequenced, and detectable features were limited by the absence of alpha or paired-chain data. According to a later analysis, most CMV-associated TCR beta chains appeared to be HLA-restricted, and the HLA associations seemed to be driven largely by CMV exposure. Some IMGT-functional V segments, including TRBV6-2 and TRBV6-3, could not be told apart with the 87-base-pair reads, so those segments were excluded. Compared with equally common non-associated chains, HLA-associated TCR beta chains in a later analysis were more clonally expanded and had lower generation probabilities. A later genetic analysis reported fewer N-insertions in productive TCRs among donors in an Asian-associated ancestry cluster than the roughly 700-donor mean. The study listed 150 to 200 TCR beta chains as associated with cytomegalovirus. In a later analysis, TCR association rates were found to vary across HLA loci, with the most associated TCRs seen for DRB1 alleles and the fewest for HLA-C alleles. In a later analysis, several top co-occurrence clusters were reported to appear linked to parvovirus B19, influenza, CMV and Epstein-Barr virus. In a later genetic analysis, a missense DCLRE1C variant was associated with V-gene and J-gene trimming of TCR beta chains, and the association was replicated in an independent cohort. The sequencing pipeline was judged likely to have produced a cluster of highly shared sequence variants as a technical artifact. Cytomegalovirus status was reported to be diagnosed by the classifier with high specificity and sensitivity in both the original and validation cohorts. Most TCR sequences were seen in very few donors, while some public TCRs were found in many individuals. In a later analysis, 15,000 to 20,000 TCR beta sequences were associated with specific HLA alleles at a false discovery rate of 0.05. Linkage disequilibrium might explain the correlated functional status among segregating V segments, but an unknown experimental factor could not be excluded. The only immune exposure information available for the cohort was CMV serostatus. The authors suggested that the approach could potentially be extended to other disease states and immunological phenotypes. A further reported finding was that TCR beta sequences accurately predicted the HLA-A and HLA-B alleles for most subjects in the first cohort.

The source of this sequence is a woman aged 45 to 65 in good health and CMV-seropositive. Recombination connected TRBV28 to TRBJ1-4; no D gene call is confident. Specimen: PBMCs. CDR3 reads: CASSRANYEKLFF. The nucleotides are TGTGCCAGCAGTCGCGCGAACTATGAAAAACTGTTTTTT.